The clone carrying this T cell receptor (beta chain) was observed a handful of times. Its antigen is still unknown. Trimming left V 0 bases short and J 8 bases short, with 10 bases between. The CDR3 consists of 13 residues. From germline, CDR1 is SGHDN and CDR2 FVKESK. The sample comes from a study of CD8+ T cells in alopecia areata. Overall study context: Treatment comprised oral tofacitinib, 5 to 10 mg twice daily, in treated patients.

Overall study findings and caveats: Scalp data also include sequences from resident alphabeta T cells of normal skin.

Treatment specified: oral pan-JAK inhibitor, 5-10 mg twice daily. It was from alopecia areata patients that lesional scalp punch biopsies and peripheral blood were collected. Cell sorting on a FACSAria was used to separate CD4+ and CD8+ T cells from the PBMCs. RNA was isolated and reverse transcribed to cDNA, the sequencing template. Here immunoSEQ multiplex PCR was the method, and the copy in TCRdb shows in-frame clones only, minus some. The sample lists more than 110,000 clones, roughly 50% seen once, with around 15% in the top ten. The rearrangement links TRBV14 to TRBJ1-2; D uncertain. The sequencing here drew on CD8+ T cells sorted from blood, taken at week 4, from a patient treated with tofacitinib. The TCR comes from a human donor with alopecia areata. Written as DNA, the CDR3 is TGTGCCAGCAGCCAAGACGAGAACGCCGGCTACACCTTC. Its protein product is CASSQDENAGYTF.